Described below is a single T cell receptor beta chain sequence and its context. The sample comes from a study of CD8+ T cells in alopecia areata. Germline assignment: CDR1 SQVTM and CDR2 ANQGSEA. Losses at the gene ends were 5 bases for V and 7 bases for J; bases not matched to a gene: 25. This CDR3 region has 19 residues. As to treatment: oral pan-JAK inhibitor, 5-10 mg twice daily. In each case, RNA was isolated and then reverse transcribed into cDNA as the sequencing template. The method was immunoSEQ multiplex PCR; TCRdb's version includes in-frame clones alone and lacks a portion of them. This table holds fewer than 250,000 clones, 60% found once.

The material was CD4+ T cells sorted from blood, obtained at week 24, from a patient treated with tofacitinib. This sequence joins TRBV29-1 and TRBJ1-5; 8 nucleotides line up with TRBD1. The receptor comes from a human donor with alopecia areata. CDR3 in DNA: TGCAGCGTTCCGACAAGCGGTCGGGACAGGCCAAGGTGGGGGCAGCCCCAGCATTTT. Protein product: CSVPTSGRDRPRWGQPQHF.